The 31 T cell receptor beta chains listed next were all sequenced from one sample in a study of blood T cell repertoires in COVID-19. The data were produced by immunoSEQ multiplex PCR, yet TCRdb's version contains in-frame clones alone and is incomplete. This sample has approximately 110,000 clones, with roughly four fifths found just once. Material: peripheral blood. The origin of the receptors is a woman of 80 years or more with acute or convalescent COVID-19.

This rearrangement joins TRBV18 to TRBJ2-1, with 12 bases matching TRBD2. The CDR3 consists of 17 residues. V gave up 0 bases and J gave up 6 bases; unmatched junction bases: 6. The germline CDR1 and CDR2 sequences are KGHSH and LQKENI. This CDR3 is CASSPPASGRASNEQFF. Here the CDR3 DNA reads TGTGCCAGCTCACCACCGGCTAGCGGGAGGGCCTCCAATGAGCAGTTCTTC.

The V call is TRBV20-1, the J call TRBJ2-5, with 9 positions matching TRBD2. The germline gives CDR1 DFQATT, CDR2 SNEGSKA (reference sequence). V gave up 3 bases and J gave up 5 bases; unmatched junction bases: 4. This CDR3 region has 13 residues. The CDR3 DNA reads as TGCAGTGCTAGTCTAGCGGGGTCGGAGACCCAGTACTTC. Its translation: CSASLAGSETQYF.

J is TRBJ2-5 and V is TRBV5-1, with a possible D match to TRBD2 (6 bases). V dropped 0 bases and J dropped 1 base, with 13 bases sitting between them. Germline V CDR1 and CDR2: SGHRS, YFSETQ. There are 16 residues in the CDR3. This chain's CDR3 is CASSLGAGPFQETQYF. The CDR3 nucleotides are TGCGCCAGCAGCTTGGGTGCGGGACCCTTCCAAGAGACCCAGTACTTC. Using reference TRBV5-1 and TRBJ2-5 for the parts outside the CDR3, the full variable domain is KAGVTQTPRYLIKTRGQQVTLSCSPISGHRSVSWYQQTPGQGLQFLFEYFSETQRNKGNFPGRFSGRQFSNSRSEMNVSTLELGDSALYLCASSLGAGPFQETQYFGPGTRLLVL.

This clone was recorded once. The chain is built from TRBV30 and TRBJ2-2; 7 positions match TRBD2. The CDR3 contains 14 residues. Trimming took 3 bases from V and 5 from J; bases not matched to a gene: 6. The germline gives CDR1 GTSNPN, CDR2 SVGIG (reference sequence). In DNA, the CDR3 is TGTGCCTGGAGAAGCGGGAAGGGTACCGGGGAGCTGTTTTTT. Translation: CAWRSGKGTGELFF.

CDR3 in DNA: TGTGCCAGCAGGGTAAGCGGGAGTTGGCGAGGTGAGCAGTTCTTC. This encodes CASRVSGSWRGEQFF. This chain connects TRBV2 to TRBJ2-1, with 8 bases matching TRBD2. Germline loops: CDR1 SNHLY, CDR2 FYNNEI. The CDR3 is 15 amino acids. With V trimmed by 6 bases and J by 9 bases, 13 bases remained unmatched.

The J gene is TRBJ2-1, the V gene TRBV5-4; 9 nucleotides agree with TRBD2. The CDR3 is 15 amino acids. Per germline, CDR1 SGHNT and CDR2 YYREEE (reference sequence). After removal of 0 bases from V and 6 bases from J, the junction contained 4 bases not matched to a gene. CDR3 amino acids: CASSLAKTSGNEQFF. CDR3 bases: TGTGCCAGCAGCTTGGCCAAGACTAGCGGCAATGAGCAGTTCTTC.

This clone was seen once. The CDR3 sequence is CASAGGGAGETQYF. CDR3 DNA sequence: TGTGCCAGCGCCGGAGGGGGCGCGGGGGAGACCCAGTACTTC. The gene calls are TRBV5-5 and TRBJ2-5; the D gene is possibly TRBD1 (7 bases). Germline V lookup: CDR1 SGHKS, CDR2 YYEKEE (reference sequence). V lost 7 bases, J lost 5 bases, and 18 bases lay in between. The length of the CDR3 is 14 residues. The complete variable domain, with remaining parts taken from reference TRBV5-5 and TRBJ2-5, reads DAGVTQSPTHLIKTRGQQVTLRCSPISGHKSVSWYQQVLGQGPQFIFQYYEKEERGRGNFPDRFSARQFPNYSSELNVNALLLGDSALYLCASAGGGAGETQYFGPGTRLLVL.

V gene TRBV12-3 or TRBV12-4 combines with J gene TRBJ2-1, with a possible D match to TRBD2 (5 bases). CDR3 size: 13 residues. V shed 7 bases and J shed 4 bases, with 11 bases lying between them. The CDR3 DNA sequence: TGTGCCAGCACTCAGGACTCGTACAATGAGCAGTTCTTC. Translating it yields CASTQDSYNEQFF.

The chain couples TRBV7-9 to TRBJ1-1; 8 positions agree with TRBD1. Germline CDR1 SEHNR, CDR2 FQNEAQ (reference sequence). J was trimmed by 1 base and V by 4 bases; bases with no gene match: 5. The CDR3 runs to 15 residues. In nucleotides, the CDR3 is TGTGCCAGCAGCTCACCCGGACAGGGGAACACTGAAGCTTTCTTT. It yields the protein CASSSPGQGNTEAFF. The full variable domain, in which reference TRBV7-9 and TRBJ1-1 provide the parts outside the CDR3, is DTGVSQNPRHKITKRGQNVTFRCDPISEHNRLYWYRQTLGQGPEFLTYFQNEAQLEKSRLLSDRFSAERPKGSFSTLEIQRTEQGDSAMYLCASSSPGQGNTEAFFGQGTRLTVV.

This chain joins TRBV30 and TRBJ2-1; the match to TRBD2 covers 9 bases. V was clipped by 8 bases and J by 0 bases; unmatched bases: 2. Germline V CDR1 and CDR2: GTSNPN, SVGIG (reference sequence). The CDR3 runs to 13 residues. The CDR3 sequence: CAHSGSSYNEQFF. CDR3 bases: TGTGCCCATAGCGGGAGCTCCTACAATGAGCAGTTCTTC.

CDR3: CASSLGQSTGELFF. Written as DNA, the CDR3 is TGTGCCAGCAGCCTCGGACAGTCCACCGGGGAGCTGTTTTTT. The rearrangement joins TRBV7-6 to TRBJ2-2, with TRBD1 as a possible D gene (6 bases). V was trimmed by 5 bases and J by 4 bases, leaving 11 bases between them. Germline V gene lookup returns CDR1 SGHVS and CDR2 FNYEAQ. The CDR3 loop spans 14 amino acids.

CDR3: CATSDARGNPNEQFF. Written as DNA, the CDR3 is TGTGCCACCAGTGATGCGCGCGGGAACCCGAATGAGCAGTTCTTC. The J gene is TRBJ2-1, the V gene TRBV24-1; a weak D match, TRBD2 (6 bases). The length of the CDR3 is 15 residues. The V and J ends lost 3 bases and 7 bases respectively, with 15 bases between them. Germline lookup yields CDR1 KGHDR and CDR2 SFDVKD.

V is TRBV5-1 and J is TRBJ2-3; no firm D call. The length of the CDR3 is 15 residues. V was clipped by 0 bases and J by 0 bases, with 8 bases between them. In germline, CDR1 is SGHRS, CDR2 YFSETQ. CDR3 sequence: CASSLDTLSTDTQYF. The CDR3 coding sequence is TGCGCCAGCAGCTTGGACACATTAAGCACAGATACGCAGTATTTT.

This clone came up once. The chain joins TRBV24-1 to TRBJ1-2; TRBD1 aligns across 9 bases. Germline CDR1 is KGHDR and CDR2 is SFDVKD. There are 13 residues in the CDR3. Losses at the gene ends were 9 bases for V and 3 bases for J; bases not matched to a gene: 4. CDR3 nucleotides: TGTGCCACCTCGAGGACAGGGGACTATGGCTACACCTTC. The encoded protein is CATSRTGDYGYTF.

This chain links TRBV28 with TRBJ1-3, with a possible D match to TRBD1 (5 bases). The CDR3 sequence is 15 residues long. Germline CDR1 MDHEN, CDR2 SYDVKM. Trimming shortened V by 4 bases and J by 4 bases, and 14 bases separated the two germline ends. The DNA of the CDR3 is TGTGCCAGCAGTTCTCAAACAGGCCCCGGAAACACCATATATTTT. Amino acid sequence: CASSSQTGPGNTIYF.

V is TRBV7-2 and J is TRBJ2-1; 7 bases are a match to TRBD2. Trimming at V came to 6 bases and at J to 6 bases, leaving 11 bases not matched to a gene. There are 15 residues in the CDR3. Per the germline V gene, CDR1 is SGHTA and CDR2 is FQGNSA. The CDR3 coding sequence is TGTGCCAGCAGACATCGGGCTAGCGGCCGCAATGAGCAGTTCTTC. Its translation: CASRHRASGRNEQFF.

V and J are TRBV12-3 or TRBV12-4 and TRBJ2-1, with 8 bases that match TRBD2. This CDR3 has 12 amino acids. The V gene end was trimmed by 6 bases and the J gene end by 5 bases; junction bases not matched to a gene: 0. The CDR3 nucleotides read TGTGCCAGCAGGACTAGCGACAATGAGCAGTTCTTC. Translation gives CASRTSDNEQFF.

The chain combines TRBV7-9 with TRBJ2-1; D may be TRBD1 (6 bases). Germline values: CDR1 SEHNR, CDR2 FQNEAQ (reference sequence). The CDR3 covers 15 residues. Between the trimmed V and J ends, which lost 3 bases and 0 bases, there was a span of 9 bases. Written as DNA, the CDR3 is TGTGCCAGCAGCTTGACAGGTCTCTCCTACAATGAGCAGTTCTTC. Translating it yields CASSLTGLSYNEQFF.

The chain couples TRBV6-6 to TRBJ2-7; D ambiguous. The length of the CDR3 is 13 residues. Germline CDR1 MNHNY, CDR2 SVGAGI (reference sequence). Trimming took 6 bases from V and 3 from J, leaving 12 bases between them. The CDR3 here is CASSYLAGYEQYF. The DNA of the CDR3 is TGTGCCAGCAGCTACCTCGCCGGCTACGAGCAGTACTTC.

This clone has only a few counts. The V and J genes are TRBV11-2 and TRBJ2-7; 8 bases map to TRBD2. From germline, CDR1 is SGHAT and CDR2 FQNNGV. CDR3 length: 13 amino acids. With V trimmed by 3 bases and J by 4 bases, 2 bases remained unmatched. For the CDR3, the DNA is TGTGCCAGCAGCTTTACGGGAGGGTACGAGCAGTACTTC. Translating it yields CASSFTGGYEQYF. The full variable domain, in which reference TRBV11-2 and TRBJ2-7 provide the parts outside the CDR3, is EAGVAQSPRYKIIEKRQSVAFWCNPISGHATLYWYQQILGQGPKLLIQFQNNGVVDDSQLPKDRFSAERLKGVDSTLKIQPAKLEDSAVYLCASSFTGGYEQYFGPGTRLTVT.

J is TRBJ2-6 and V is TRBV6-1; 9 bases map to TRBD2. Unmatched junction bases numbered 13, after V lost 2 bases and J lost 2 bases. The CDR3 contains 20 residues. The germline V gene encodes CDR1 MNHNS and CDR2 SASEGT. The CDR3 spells CASSEISWSSGNAGANVLTF. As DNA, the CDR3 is TGTGCCAGCAGTGAAATTTCTTGGTCTAGCGGGAACGCTGGGGCCAACGTCCTGACTTTC.

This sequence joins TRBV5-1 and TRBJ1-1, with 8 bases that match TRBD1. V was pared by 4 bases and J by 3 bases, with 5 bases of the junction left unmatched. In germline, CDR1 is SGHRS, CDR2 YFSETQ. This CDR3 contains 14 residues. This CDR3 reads CASSEPGQDTEAFF. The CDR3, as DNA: TGCGCCAGCAGCGAGCCGGGACAGGACACTGAAGCTTTCTTT.

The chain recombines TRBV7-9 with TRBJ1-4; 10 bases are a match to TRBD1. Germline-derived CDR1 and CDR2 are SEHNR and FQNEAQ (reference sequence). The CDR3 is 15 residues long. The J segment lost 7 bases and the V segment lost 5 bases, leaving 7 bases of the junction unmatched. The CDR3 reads CASSPGDRGAEKLFF. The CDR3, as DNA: TGTGCCAGCAGCCCAGGGGACAGGGGAGCTGAAAAACTGTTTTTT.

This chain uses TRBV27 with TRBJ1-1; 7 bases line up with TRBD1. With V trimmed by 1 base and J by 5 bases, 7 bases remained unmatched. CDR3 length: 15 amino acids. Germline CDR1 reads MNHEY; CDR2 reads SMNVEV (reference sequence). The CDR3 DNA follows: TGTGCCAGCAGTTTATTCTCGACAGGGATGACTGAAGCTTTCTTT. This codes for CASSLFSTGMTEAFF.

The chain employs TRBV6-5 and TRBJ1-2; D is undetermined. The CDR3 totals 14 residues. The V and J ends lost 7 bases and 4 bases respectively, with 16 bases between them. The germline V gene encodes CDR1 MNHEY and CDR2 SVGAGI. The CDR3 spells CASTPDRSGYGYTF. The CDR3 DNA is TGTGCCAGCACCCCTGATAGATCGGGCTATGGCTACACCTTC.

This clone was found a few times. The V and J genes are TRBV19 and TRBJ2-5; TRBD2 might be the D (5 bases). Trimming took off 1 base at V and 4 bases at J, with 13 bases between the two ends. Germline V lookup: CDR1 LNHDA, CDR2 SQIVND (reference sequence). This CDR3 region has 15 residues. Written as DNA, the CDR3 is TGTGCCAGTAGTATAGTAAGGTCCGGAGGAGAGACCCAGTACTTC. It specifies CASSIVRSGGETQYF.

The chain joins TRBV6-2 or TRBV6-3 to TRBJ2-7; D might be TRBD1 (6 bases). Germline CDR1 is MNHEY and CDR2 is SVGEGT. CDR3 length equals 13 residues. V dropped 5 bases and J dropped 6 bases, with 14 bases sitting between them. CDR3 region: CASSLIQGREQYV. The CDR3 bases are TGTGCCAGCAGTCTAATACAGGGTCGCGAGCAGTACGTC.

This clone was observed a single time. CDR3 in amino acids: CASGRVASYEQYV. CDR3 DNA sequence: TGTGCCAGCGGCAGGGTAGCATCCTACGAGCAGTACGTC. The J gene is TRBJ2-7, the V gene TRBV2, with D maybe TRBD1 (5 bases). The germline V and J ends were trimmed by 8 bases and 1 base, with 12 bases remaining between them. This CDR3 is 13 amino acids long. Germline CDR1 SNHLY, CDR2 FYNNEI.

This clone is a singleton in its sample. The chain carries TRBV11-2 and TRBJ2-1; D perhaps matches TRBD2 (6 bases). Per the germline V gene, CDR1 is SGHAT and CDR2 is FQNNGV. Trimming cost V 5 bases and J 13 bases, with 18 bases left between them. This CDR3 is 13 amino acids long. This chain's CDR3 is CASSPSGAGYQFF. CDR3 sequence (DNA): TGTGCCAGCAGCCCCTCCGGGGCGGGGTATCAGTTCTTC.

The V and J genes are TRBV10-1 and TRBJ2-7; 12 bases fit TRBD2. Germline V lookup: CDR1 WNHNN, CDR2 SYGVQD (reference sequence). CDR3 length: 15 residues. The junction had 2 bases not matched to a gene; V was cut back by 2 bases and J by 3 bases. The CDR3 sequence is CASSEGLAGYYEQYF. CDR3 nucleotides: TGCGCCAGCAGTGAGGGACTAGCGGGGTACTACGAGCAGTACTTC.

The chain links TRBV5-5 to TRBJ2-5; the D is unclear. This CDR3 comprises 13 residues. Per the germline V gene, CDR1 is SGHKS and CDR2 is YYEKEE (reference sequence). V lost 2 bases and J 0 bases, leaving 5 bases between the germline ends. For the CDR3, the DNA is TGTGCCAGCAGCTTCCGGGACCAAGAGACCCAGTACTTC. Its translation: CASSFRDQETQYF.